Presented here are 18 T cell receptor beta chains from one specimen sequenced in a study of naive and memory T cell subsets. Their antigens are not known. The beta constant-region primer was an equimolar mix of two oligonucleotides covering TRBC1 and TRBC2. Nested alpha and beta constant-region primers with the SP2 primer drove four PCR rounds on ligated cDNA. TCRdb ran MiXCR on the UMI-ligation and nested PCR reads and lists one entry per CDR3 protein. This table holds approximately 100,000 distinct CDR3 sequences, around 15% found once. Broader study findings: Naive repertoires, especially CD8, held a few larger clonotypes, possibly memory cells re-expressing CD45RA.

The sequenced material came from naive CD8+ T cells from blood. These receptors all stem from a human donor in good health.

This sequence joins TRBV29-1 and TRBJ2-7; 14 positions agree with TRBD2. The CDR3 spans 16 residues. Trimming at V came to 3 bases and at J to 3 bases, leaving 7 bases not matched to a gene. CDR1 is SQVTM and CDR2 is ANQGSEA in the germline V gene. The CDR3 DNA is TGCAGCGTTGAGGATGGGACTAGCGGGGGTAACTACGAGCAGTACTTC. This codes for CSVEDGTSGGNYEQYF.

In its sample, this clonotype was seen many times. The V call is TRBV7-8, the J call TRBJ2-3; no clear D. The germline V gene has CDR1 SGHVS and CDR2 FQNEAQ. The CDR3 is 19 amino acids. V was clipped by 1 base and J by 1 base, with 21 bases between them. The CDR3 coding sequence is TGTGCCAGCAGCTTAGATATCCCGGCTGGGGAAGCCGGCACAGATACGCAGTATTTT. It translates to CASSLDIPAGEAGTDTQYF.

This clonotype appeared many times. The chain uses TRBV19 and TRBJ2-7; the match to TRBD1 covers 7 bases. V was clipped by 2 bases and J by 3 bases; unmatched bases: 1. Germline values: CDR1 LNHDA, CDR2 SQIVND (reference sequence). The CDR3 has 13 residues. The CDR3 is CASSIRTGYEQYF. CDR3 bases: TGTGCCAGTAGTATAAGGACAGGCTACGAGCAGTACTTC.

This rearrangement joins TRBV20-1 to TRBJ1-6, with a possible D match to TRBD1 (5 bases). V was clipped by 1 base and J by 0 bases, with 13 bases between them. CDR1 and CDR2 from the germline V gene are DFQATT and SNEGSKA (reference sequence). The CDR3 contains 17 residues. The CDR3 sequence is CSARARGASSYNSPLHF. CDR3 in DNA: TGCAGTGCTAGAGCCCGCGGGGCCAGCTCCTATAATTCACCCCTCCACTTT.

V gene TRBV4-3 combines with J gene TRBJ2-3; D not resolved. V was shortened by 0 bases and J by 6 bases, with 13 bases between the two germline ends. CDR3 length equals 15 residues. Germline CDR1 and CDR2: LGHNA and YSLEER. The DNA of the CDR3 is TGCGCCAGCAGCCAAGATACCGTCTCGGCGGATACGCAGTATTTT. Amino acids: CASSQDTVSADTQYF.

The rearrangement joins TRBV2 to TRBJ2-1; D perhaps matches TRBD1 (6 bases). The V end was cut by 7 bases, the J end by 6 bases, with 22 bases between. The V gene's germline CDR1 is SNHLY and CDR2 FYNNEI. The CDR3 consists of 16 residues. CDR3 coding DNA: TGTGCCAGCACTGACCGCAGGGGTGTAGTAGCCAATGAGCAGTTCTTC. It codes for CASTDRRGVVANEQFF.

The chain combines TRBV4-3 with TRBJ2-7, with D perhaps TRBD1 or TRBD2 (5 bases each). Between the trimmed V and J ends, which lost 4 bases and 2 bases, there was a span of 15 bases. The CDR3 is 15 residues long. Germline V gene sequence: CDR1 LGHNA, CDR2 YSLEER. The CDR3 coding sequence is TGCGCCAGCAGCCTAGACCGGGACCCTACCTACGAGCAGTACTTC. This encodes CASSLDRDPTYEQYF.

The sample holds many counts of this clonotype. This chain connects TRBV11-2 to TRBJ2-7; possibly TRBD1 for D (6 bases). CDR3 size: 15 residues. Trimming pared 5 bases from V and 3 bases from J, leaving 17 bases between. Germline CDR1 reads SGHAT; CDR2 reads FQNNGV. The CDR3 spells CASSLADSLHYEQYF. The CDR3 bases are TGTGCCAGCAGCCTGGCGGACAGCCTTCACTACGAGCAGTACTTC.

The chain employs TRBV5-6 and TRBJ2-3, with D unresolved. V was pared by 4 bases and J by 8 bases, with 11 bases between. The germline V gene encodes CDR1 SGHDT and CDR2 YYEEEE. The CDR3 covers 12 residues. This CDR3 is CASSKGPATQYF. The CDR3 nucleotides read TGTGCCAGCAGCAAGGGCCCCGCTACGCAGTATTTT.

A note on this clonotype: This CDR3 fails to terminate in the conserved phenylalanine or tryptophan, so it likely reflects a read error. The chain employs TRBV28 and TRBJ2-1; 8 bases are a match to TRBD1. The CDR3 spans 19 residues. The V gene end was trimmed by 4 bases and the J gene end by 3 bases; junction bases not matched to a gene: 17. Looked up from germline, CDR1 is MDHEN and CDR2 is SYDVKM. The CDR3 DNA follows: TGTGCCAGCAGTTCGATCCCCGGGACAGGCGAATCCTACTACAATGAGCAGTTCTCC. Its protein product is CASSSIPGTGESYYNEQFS.

This clonotype was counted between two and nine times. The chain joins TRBV10-3 to TRBJ2-7; 7 bases match TRBD1. The CDR3 sequence is 13 residues long. The germline gives CDR1 ENHRY, CDR2 SYGVKD. V was clipped by 7 bases and J by 0 bases; unmatched bases: 3. The CDR3 sequence is CAIKGATSYEQYF. The CDR3 nucleotides read TGTGCCATCAAGGGGGCCACCTCCTACGAGCAGTACTTC.

In this sample, this clonotype turned up a few times. V and J are TRBV19 and TRBJ2-1; D is undetermined. The CDR3 has 15 residues. Germline V gene lookup returns CDR1 LNHDA and CDR2 SQIVND (reference sequence). The germline V and J ends were trimmed by 4 bases and 9 bases, with 19 bases remaining between them. CDR3 coding DNA: TGTGCCAGTAGTAAAGGGTTAGCCTCATCAGTTGAGCAGTTCTTC. Protein product: CASSKGLASSVEQFF.

This clonotype was seen only a few times. V is TRBV29-1 and J is TRBJ2-7; 8 bases are a match to TRBD2. Trimming at V came to 5 bases and at J to 5 bases, leaving 17 bases not matched to a gene. This CDR3 region has 16 residues. The V gene's germline CDR1 is SQVTM and CDR2 ANQGSEA. Here the CDR3 DNA reads TGCAGCGTTCGGTTCATGGGGACGGGAGGGCCTCACGAGCAGTACTTC. Residues: CSVRFMGTGGPHEQYF.

This chain joins TRBV27 and TRBJ2-1; TRBD1 matches at 7 bases. After removal of 5 bases from V and 5 bases from J, the junction contained 18 bases not matched to a gene. Germline loops: CDR1 MNHEY, CDR2 SMNVEV (reference sequence). CDR3 length equals 18 residues. This chain's CDR3 is CASSPLGPSGTVNNEQFF. The CDR3 coding sequence is TGTGCCAGCAGTCCCCTAGGCCCATCCGGGACAGTTAACAATGAGCAGTTCTTC.

The chain combines TRBV11-2 with TRBJ2-5, with 11 bases lining up with TRBD2. Germline values: CDR1 SGHAT, CDR2 FQNNGV. The CDR3 consists of 15 residues. V gave up 5 bases and J gave up 4 bases; unmatched junction bases: 6. The CDR3 DNA reads TGTGCCAGCAGCGGAATAGCGGGGGGGAGAGAGACCCAGTACTTC. Its protein is CASSGIAGGRETQYF.

This clonotype occurred a few times. V and J are TRBV5-1 and TRBJ2-1, with 14 bases matching TRBD2. CDR3 length equals 14 residues. Trimming cost V 7 bases and J 9 bases; bases outside gene matches: 6. The germline CDR1 and CDR2 sequences are SGHRS and YFSETQ. The CDR3 loop is CASGGTSGSSEQFF. The CDR3 DNA follows: TGCGCCAGCGGCGGGACTAGCGGGAGCAGTGAGCAGTTCTTC.

The chain is built from TRBV15 and TRBJ2-1; D is unresolved. The germline CDR1 and CDR2 sequences are LNHNV and YYDKDF (reference sequence). This CDR3 has 13 amino acids. V lost 5 bases, J lost 3 bases, and 8 bases lay in between. CDR3 DNA: TGTGCCACCAGCCCGACCGACTACAATGAGCAGTTCTTC. It yields the protein CATSPTDYNEQFF.

The J gene is TRBJ2-7, the V gene TRBV4-1; 7 nucleotides match TRBD2. The CDR3 spans 16 residues. The ends lost 0 bases at V and 4 bases at J; junction bases unmatched: 9. Germline CDR1 reads MGHRA; CDR2 reads YSYEKL. For the CDR3, the DNA is TGCGCCAGCAGCCAAGATCCGGCGGGAGTCGGATACGAGCAGTACTTC. As protein: CASSQDPAGVGYEQYF.